These 26 T cell receptor beta chains were all obtained from the same sample, sequenced in a study of control samples from healthy donors and cancer patients. Repertoires were generated with immunoSEQ multiplex PCR, while TCRdb's copy carries only in-frame clones and drops some. The table shows some 220,000 clones, with over 90% occurring only once. Input material: blood. The receptors here all came from a man aged 50-60 years in good health.

This chain connects TRBV19 to TRBJ1-5; D is ambiguous. Germline V gives CDR1 LNHDA, CDR2 SQIVND (reference sequence). Trimming took 5 bases from V and 3 from J, leaving 5 bases between them. This CDR3 has 12 residues. This chain's CDR3 is CASSWNNQPQHF. The CDR3 DNA sequence: TGTGCCAGTAGTTGGAACAATCAGCCCCAGCATTTT.

The chain links TRBV5-1 to TRBJ1-1, with D perhaps TRBD1 (6 bases). Germline V gene lookup returns CDR1 SGHRS and CDR2 YFSETQ. Trimming pared 2 bases from V and 4 bases from J, leaving 15 bases between. This CDR3 region has 15 residues. The CDR3 here is CASSFAGTLSTEAFF. The CDR3 DNA sequence: TGCGCCAGCAGCTTTGCCGGGACATTGAGCACTGAAGCTTTCTTT. Full variable domain (remainder filled in from reference TRBV5-1 and TRBJ1-1): KAGVTQTPRYLIKTRGQQVTLSCSPISGHRSVSWYQQTPGQGLQFLFEYFSETQRNKGNFPGRFSGRQFSNSRSEMNVSTLELGDSALYLCASSFAGTLSTEAFFGQGTRLTVV.

V gene TRBV10-1 combines with J gene TRBJ2-2; the D gene is possibly TRBD2 (6 bases). Germline CDR1 and CDR2: WNHNN and SYGVQD (reference sequence). This CDR3 has 16 amino acids. Trimming took 1 base from V and 5 from J, leaving 14 bases between them. The CDR3 loop is CASSELEGAWTGELFF. DNA for the CDR3: TGCGCCAGCAGTGAGTTGGAGGGCGCGTGGACCGGGGAGCTGTTTTTT.

The chain links TRBV6-5 to TRBJ2-3; perhaps TRBD2 as D (5 bases). V lost 3 bases to trimming and J lost 0 bases, with 13 bases between them. This CDR3 is built from 16 residues. Germline V gene data show CDR1 as MNHEY and CDR2 as SVGAGI. CDR3 nucleotide sequence: TGTGCCAGCAGTTATGACGAGGGCTTCAGCACAGATACGCAGTATTTT. This gives the protein CASSYDEGFSTDTQYF.

The chain carries TRBV18 and TRBJ2-6; 8 positions match TRBD2. The junction had 3 bases not matched to a gene; V was cut back by 3 bases and J by 2 bases. CDR1 is KGHSH and CDR2 is LQKENI in the germline V gene. The CDR3 extends over 16 amino acids. CDR3 region: CASSPPGRAGANVLTF. The DNA of the CDR3 is TGTGCCAGCTCACCCCCCGGGAGGGCTGGGGCCAACGTCCTGACTTTC.

This clone showed up just once. The chain joins TRBV5-1 to TRBJ1-1; no definite D call. Trimming took off 3 bases at V and 0 bases at J, with 9 bases between the two ends. There are 14 residues in the CDR3. Germline values: CDR1 SGHRS, CDR2 YFSETQ. The CDR3 DNA is TGCGCCAGCAGCTCCACAGTAATGAACACTGAAGCTTTCTTT. Translating it yields CASSSTVMNTEAFF.

This chain joins TRBV27 and TRBJ1-2, with D possibly TRBD1 on 5 matching bases. V lost 3 bases, J lost 2 bases, and 16 bases lay in between. Germline values: CDR1 MNHEY, CDR2 SMNVEV (reference sequence). The CDR3 runs to 16 residues. CDR3 residues: CASSFDRGTGNYGYTF. In DNA form, the CDR3 reads TGTGCCAGCAGTTTTGACCGAGGGACGGGCAACTATGGCTACACCTTC.

The DNA of the CDR3 is TGTGCCAGCAGTTATGGGGGGGGGCGAGCGTCAGATACGCAGTATTTT. Translation: CASSYGGGRASDTQYF. The rearrangement joins TRBV6-5 to TRBJ2-3; possible D gene TRBD2, 7 bases. V dropped 3 bases and J dropped 4 bases, with 17 bases sitting between them. Germline V gene sequence: CDR1 MNHEY, CDR2 SVGAGI. The length of the CDR3 is 16 residues.

The chain carries TRBV25-1 and TRBJ2-7; D is unclear. CDR3 size: 13 residues. Between the trimmed V and J ends, which lost 6 bases and 1 base, there was a span of 10 bases. CDR1 is MGHDK and CDR2 is SYGVNS in the germline V gene. CDR3 coding DNA: TGTGCCAGCAGCCCACGTGGGTCCTACGAGCAGTACTTC. Translated, it gives CASSPRGSYEQYF.

The rearrangement links TRBV7-2 to TRBJ2-3, with D perhaps matching TRBD2 (6 bases). In germline, CDR1 is SGHTA, CDR2 FQGNSA. The CDR3 extends over 15 amino acids. V was clipped by 3 bases and J by 4 bases, with 14 bases between them. CDR3 loop: CASSLRRGGADTQYF. CDR3 nucleotides: TGTGCCAGCAGCTTGAGACGGGGCGGGGCAGATACGCAGTATTTT.

This chain uses TRBV11-2 with TRBJ2-1; 12 bases agree with TRBD2. Germline loops: CDR1 SGHAT, CDR2 FQNNGV. Trimming at V came to 5 bases and at J to 6 bases, leaving 11 bases not matched to a gene. This CDR3 region has 17 residues. CDR3: CASSPTSGGLAGNEQFF. The CDR3 DNA reads TGTGCCAGCAGCCCGACTAGCGGGGGCCTAGCGGGCAATGAGCAGTTCTTC.

CDR3 sequence: CASSPWADPGAFF. The CDR3 coding sequence is TGTGCCAGCAGTCCCTGGGCTGACCCAGGAGCTTTCTTT. V and J are TRBV6-2 or TRBV6-3 and TRBJ1-1; unclear D gene. Germline V gives CDR1 MNHEY, CDR2 SVGEGT. CDR3 length: 13 amino acids. V dropped 5 bases and J dropped 10 bases, with 17 bases sitting between them.

This rearrangement joins TRBV6-5 to TRBJ2-5; D gene uncertain. This CDR3 region has 11 residues. Trimming shortened V by 7 bases and J by 4 bases, and 7 bases separated the two germline ends. In germline, CDR1 is MNHEY, CDR2 SVGAGI. The CDR3 DNA follows: TGTGCCAGCAAGAAGGGAGAGACCCAGTACTTC. Translation: CASKKGETQYF.

This clone was observed a single time. The chain recombines TRBV7-2 with TRBJ1-3; unclear D gene. Germline V lookup: CDR1 SGHTA, CDR2 FQGNSA. CDR3 length: 14 residues. V lost 6 bases, J lost 4 bases, and 13 bases lay in between. The CDR3 region has the DNA TGTGCCAGCAGGGATATGGCTCTCGGAAACACCATATATTTT. Translating gives CASRDMALGNTIYF.

The rearrangement links TRBV3-1 (or the pseudogene TRBV3-2) to TRBJ2-1, with 9 positions matching TRBD2. Trimming cost V 3 bases and J 4 bases; bases outside gene matches: 4. This CDR3 spans 15 amino acids. Germline CDR1 LGHDT, CDR2 YNNKEL (reference sequence). The DNA of the CDR3 is TGTGCCAGCAGCCACGCGGGGGGGAGTTACAATGAGCAGTTCTTC. Encoded protein: CASSHAGGSYNEQFF.

The rearrangement links TRBV7-3 to TRBJ2-1; the D gene is possibly TRBD2 (6 bases). The germline V and J ends were trimmed by 5 bases and 7 bases, with 12 bases remaining between them. There are 13 residues in the CDR3. Germline-derived CDR1 and CDR2 are SGHTA and FQGTGA. CDR3 region: CASSRGSENEQFF. The CDR3 DNA follows: TGTGCCAGCAGCCGGGGGAGCGAGAATGAGCAGTTCTTC.

V and J are TRBV19 and TRBJ2-3; D is possibly TRBD2 (5 bases). This CDR3 region has 16 residues. In germline, CDR1 is LNHDA, CDR2 SQIVND (reference sequence). Trimming took off 0 bases at V and 1 base at J, with 11 bases between the two ends. CDR3 DNA: TGTGCCAGTAGTATAGATCACCGGGATGGCACAGATACGCAGTATTTT. This translates into CASSIDHRDGTDTQYF.

V usage is TRBV3-1 (or the pseudogene TRBV3-2) and J usage is TRBJ2-7; D possibly corresponds to TRBD2 (7 bases). V was trimmed by 4 bases and J by 7 bases, leaving 17 bases between them. The CDR3 is 14 residues long. Germline V gene lookup returns CDR1 LGHDT and CDR2 YNNKEL (reference sequence). The CDR3 is CASSRGGGEWEQYF. For the CDR3, the DNA is TGTGCCAGCAGCCGGGGAGGGGGAGAGTGGGAGCAGTACTTC.

The gene calls are TRBV20-1 and TRBJ2-7, with D possibly TRBD1 on 5 matching bases. Looked up from germline, CDR1 is DFQATT and CDR2 is SNEGSKA (reference sequence). The CDR3 covers 11 residues. V gave up 5 bases and J gave up 5 bases, with 10 bases separating them. The CDR3 loop reads CSAVGRNEQYV. CDR3 nucleotides: TGCAGTGCTGTGGGGCGGAACGAGCAGTACGTC.

This chain links TRBV18 with TRBJ1-1; 7 bases fit TRBD1. The length of the CDR3 is 15 residues. V was pared by 6 bases and J by 3 bases, with 10 bases of the junction left unmatched. CDR1 and CDR2 from the germline V gene are KGHSH and LQKENI. Written as DNA, the CDR3 is TGTGCCAGCTCGAAATCGACAGGGAAAGACACTGAAGCTTTCTTT. This translates into CASSKSTGKDTEAFF. Filled out from reference TRBV18 and TRBJ1-1, the complete variable domain reads NAGVMQNPRHLVRRRGQEARLRCSPMKGHSHVYWYRQLPEEGLKFMVYLQKENIIDESGMPKERFSAEFPKEGPSILRIQQVVRGDSAAYFCASSKSTGKDTEAFFGQGTRLTVV.

The CDR3 region has the DNA TGTGCCAGCAGTTACTCGCTTACCGGGGCACCTAGTGAAGCTTTCTTT. Protein: CASSYSLTGAPSEAFF. V and J are TRBV6-5 and TRBJ1-1; D may be TRBD1 (5 bases). CDR1 is MNHEY, CDR2 SVGAGI, per germline. V lost 0 bases and J lost 7, with 18 bases in between. The CDR3 sequence is 16 residues long.

The V gene is TRBV24-1, the J gene TRBJ2-3; D is unresolved. The CDR3 has 14 residues. V was cut by 3 bases and J by 6 bases, with 12 bases left in between. Germline V gene sequence: CDR1 KGHDR, CDR2 SFDVKD. The CDR3 nucleotides read TGTGCCACCAGTGATCCAACCCGTACGGATACGCAGTATTTT. Its protein product is CATSDPTRTDTQYF.

This clone appeared once. Relative to the germline gene, one junction end is altered; a read error may explain this. This chain uses TRBV15 with TRBJ2-1, with 9 bases aligning to TRBD1. The germline gives CDR1 LNHNV, CDR2 YYDKDF (reference sequence). The CDR3 has 16 amino acids. CDR3 amino acids: CATSRERDRGLMEQFF. The CDR3, as DNA: TGTGCCACCAGCCGAGAGCGAGACAGGGGGTTGATGGAGCAGTTCTTC.

The chain couples TRBV12-3 or TRBV12-4 to TRBJ1-1, with a weak D call TRBD1 (5 bases). CDR3 length: 13 residues. The germline V and J ends were trimmed by 2 bases and 3 bases, with 7 bases remaining between them. The CDR3 sequence is CASSLRGDTEAFF. The CDR3 DNA reads as TGTGCCAGCAGTTTACGGGGGGACACTGAAGCTTTCTTT.

V gene TRBV3-1 (or the pseudogene TRBV3-2) combines with J gene TRBJ1-1; D unclear. This CDR3 is built from 13 residues. Trimming shortened V by 7 bases and J by 1 base, and 10 bases separated the two germline ends. Germline-derived CDR1 and CDR2 are LGHDT and YNNKEL (reference sequence). Here the CDR3 reads CASTSGTNTEAFF. Here the CDR3 DNA reads TGTGCCAGCACCTCAGGAACGAACACTGAAGCTTTCTTT.

V and J are TRBV5-6 and TRBJ2-7, with D unclear. Germline CDR1 is SGHDT and CDR2 is YYEEEE. CDR3 size: 14 residues. V lost 6 bases and J 5 bases, leaving 18 bases between the germline ends. Here the CDR3 DNA reads TGTGCCAGCACCCTTTTCGGACCGGTCCACGAGCAGTACGTC. This sequence encodes CASTLFGPVHEQYV.